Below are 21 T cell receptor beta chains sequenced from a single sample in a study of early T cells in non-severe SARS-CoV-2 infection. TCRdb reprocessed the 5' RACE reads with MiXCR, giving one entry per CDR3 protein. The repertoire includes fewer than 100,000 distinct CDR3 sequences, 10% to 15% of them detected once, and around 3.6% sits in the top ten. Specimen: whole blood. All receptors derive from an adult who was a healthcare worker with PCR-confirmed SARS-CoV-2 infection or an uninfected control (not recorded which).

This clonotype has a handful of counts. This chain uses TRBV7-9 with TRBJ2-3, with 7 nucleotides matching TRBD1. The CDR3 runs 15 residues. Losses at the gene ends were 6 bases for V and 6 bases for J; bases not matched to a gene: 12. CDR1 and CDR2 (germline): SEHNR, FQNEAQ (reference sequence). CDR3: CASSLRDSVADTQYF. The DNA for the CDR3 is TGTGCCAGCAGTCTAAGGGACAGTGTGGCGGATACGCAGTATTTT.

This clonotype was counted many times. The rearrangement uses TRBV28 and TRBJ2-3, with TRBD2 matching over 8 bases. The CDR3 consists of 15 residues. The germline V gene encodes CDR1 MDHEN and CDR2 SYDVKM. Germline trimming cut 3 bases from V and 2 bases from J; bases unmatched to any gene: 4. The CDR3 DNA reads TGTGCCAGCAGTTTCCCGGGAGGGTTCACAGATACGCAGTATTTT. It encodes CASSFPGGFTDTQYF.

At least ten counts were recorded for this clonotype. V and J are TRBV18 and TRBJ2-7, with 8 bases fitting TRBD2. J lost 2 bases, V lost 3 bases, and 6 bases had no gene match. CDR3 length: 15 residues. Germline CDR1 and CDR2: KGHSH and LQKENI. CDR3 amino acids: CASSPTGGRTYEQYF. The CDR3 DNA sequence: TGTGCCAGCTCACCTACGGGAGGGCGAACCTACGAGCAGTACTTC.

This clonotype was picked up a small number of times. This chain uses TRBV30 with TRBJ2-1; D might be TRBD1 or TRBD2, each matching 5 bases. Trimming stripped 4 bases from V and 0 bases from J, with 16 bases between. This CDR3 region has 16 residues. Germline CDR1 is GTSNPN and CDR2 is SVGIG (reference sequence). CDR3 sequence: CAWTPDPGTSYNEQFF. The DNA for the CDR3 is TGTGCCTGGACCCCTGATCCCGGGACCTCCTACAATGAGCAGTTCTTC.

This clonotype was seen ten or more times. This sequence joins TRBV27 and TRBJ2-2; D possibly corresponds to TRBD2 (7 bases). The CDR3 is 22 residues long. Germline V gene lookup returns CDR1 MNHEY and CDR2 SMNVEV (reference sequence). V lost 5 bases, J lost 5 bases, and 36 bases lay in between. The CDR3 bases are TGTGCCAGCAGTCCGACATCCCCCTCCGGGCGGGGGCGCTTAAGAGGGACCGGGGAGCTGTTTTTT. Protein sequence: CASSPTSPSGRGRLRGTGELFF.

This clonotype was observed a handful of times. The DNA of the CDR3 is TGTGCCAGCAGTGAATTAGTCTCCTACAATGAGCAGTTCTTC. It translates to CASSELVSYNEQFF. The rearrangement uses TRBV2 and TRBJ2-1; the D is unclear. Germline values: CDR1 SNHLY, CDR2 FYNNEI. The CDR3 runs to 14 residues. V was shortened by 2 bases and J by 0 bases, with 5 bases between the two germline ends.

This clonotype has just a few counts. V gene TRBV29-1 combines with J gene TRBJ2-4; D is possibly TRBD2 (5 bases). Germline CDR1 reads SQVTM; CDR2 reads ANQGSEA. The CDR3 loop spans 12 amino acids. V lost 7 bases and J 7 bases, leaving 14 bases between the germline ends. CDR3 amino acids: CSAGLSLNIQYF. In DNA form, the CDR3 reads TGCAGCGCTGGACTCTCCCTGAACATTCAGTACTTC.

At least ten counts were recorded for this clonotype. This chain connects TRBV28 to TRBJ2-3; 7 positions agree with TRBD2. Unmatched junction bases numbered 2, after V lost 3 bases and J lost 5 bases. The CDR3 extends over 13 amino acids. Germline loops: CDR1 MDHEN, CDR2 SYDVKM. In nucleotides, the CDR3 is TGTGCCAGCAGTTTCATAGCGGGAGATACGCAGTATTTT. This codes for CASSFIAGDTQYF.

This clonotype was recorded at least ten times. This chain's CDR3 is CASSGGLAGSDEQFF. The CDR3 region has the DNA TGTGCCAGCAGTGGGGGACTAGCGGGGTCGGATGAGCAGTTCTTC. The V and J genes are TRBV6-5 and TRBJ2-1; 13 positions match TRBD2. The CDR3 has 15 amino acids. V shed 5 bases and J 8 bases; nucleotides not matched to a gene: 6. Germline V CDR1 and CDR2: MNHEY, SVGAGI.

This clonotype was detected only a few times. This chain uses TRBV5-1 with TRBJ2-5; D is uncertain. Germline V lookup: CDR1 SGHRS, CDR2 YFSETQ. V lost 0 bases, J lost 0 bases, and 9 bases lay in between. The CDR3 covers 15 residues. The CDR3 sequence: CASSLVSGNQETQYF. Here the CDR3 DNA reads TGCGCCAGCAGCTTGGTCAGTGGGAACCAAGAGACCCAGTACTTC.

Here the CDR3 DNA reads TGTGCCAGCGGCCTTGTGACTAGCGGGAGGGCCGTGACAGATACGCAGTATTTT. Translated: CASGLVTSGRAVTDTQYF. The rearrangement uses TRBV27 and TRBJ2-3; 14 nucleotides line up with TRBD2. CDR3 length equals 18 residues. Germline-derived CDR1 and CDR2 are MNHEY and SMNVEV (reference sequence). V shed 8 bases, J shed 3 bases, and the junction held 13 bases outside the gene matches.

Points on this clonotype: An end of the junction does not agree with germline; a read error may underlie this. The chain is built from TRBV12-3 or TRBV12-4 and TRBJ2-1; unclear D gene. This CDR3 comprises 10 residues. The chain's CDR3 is CASSLIGPLF. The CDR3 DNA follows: TGTGCCAGCAGTTTAATTGGGCCGCTCTTC.

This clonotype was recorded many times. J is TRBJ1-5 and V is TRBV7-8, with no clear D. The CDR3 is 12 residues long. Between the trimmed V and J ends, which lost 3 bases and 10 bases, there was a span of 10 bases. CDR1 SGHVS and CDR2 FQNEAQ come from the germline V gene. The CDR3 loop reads CASSFHSAPQHF. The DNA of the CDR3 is TGTGCCAGCAGCTTTCACTCCGCCCCCCAGCATTTT.

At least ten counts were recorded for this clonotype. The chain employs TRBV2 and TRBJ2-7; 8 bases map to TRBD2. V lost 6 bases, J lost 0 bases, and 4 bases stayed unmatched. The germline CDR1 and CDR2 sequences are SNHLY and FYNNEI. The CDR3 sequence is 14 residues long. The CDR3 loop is CASSPGTSSYEQYF. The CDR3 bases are TGTGCCAGCAGCCCCGGGACTAGCTCCTACGAGCAGTACTTC.

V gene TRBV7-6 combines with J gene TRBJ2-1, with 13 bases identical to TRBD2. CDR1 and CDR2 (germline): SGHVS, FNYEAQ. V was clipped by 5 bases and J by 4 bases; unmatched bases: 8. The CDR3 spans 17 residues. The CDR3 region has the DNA TGTGCCAGCAGCCCCTATGGGACTAGCGGGACTTACAATGAGCAGTTCTTC. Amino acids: CASSPYGTSGTYNEQFF.

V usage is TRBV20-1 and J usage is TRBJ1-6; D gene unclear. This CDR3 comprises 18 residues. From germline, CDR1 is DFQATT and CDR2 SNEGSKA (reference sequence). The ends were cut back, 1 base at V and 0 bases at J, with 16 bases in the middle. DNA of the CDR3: TGCAGTGCTAGAGGCGGAGGGATCGCAGGCTCCTATAATTCACCCCTCCACTTT. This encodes CSARGGGIAGSYNSPLHF.

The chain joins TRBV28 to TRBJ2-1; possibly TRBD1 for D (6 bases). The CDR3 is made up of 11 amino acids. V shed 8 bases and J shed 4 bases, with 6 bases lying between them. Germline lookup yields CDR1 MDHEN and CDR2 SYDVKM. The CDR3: CASQGYNEQFF. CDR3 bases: TGTGCCAGCCAGGGGTACAATGAGCAGTTCTTC.

The CDR3 nucleotides read TGTGCCAGCAGCCTAGGGACCCTGAACACTGAAGCTTTCTTT. The encoded protein is CASSLGTLNTEAFF. This chain uses TRBV3-1 with TRBJ1-1, with D maybe TRBD1 (5 bases). The V and J ends lost 4 bases and 0 bases respectively, with 9 bases between them. The germline V gene encodes CDR1 LGHDT and CDR2 YNNKEL (reference sequence). The CDR3 consists of 14 residues.

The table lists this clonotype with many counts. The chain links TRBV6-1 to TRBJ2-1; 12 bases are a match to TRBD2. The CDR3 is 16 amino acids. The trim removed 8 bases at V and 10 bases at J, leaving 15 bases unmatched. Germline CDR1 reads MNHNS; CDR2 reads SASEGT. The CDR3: CASLKTATSGSLEQFF. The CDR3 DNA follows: TGTGCCAGCTTAAAAACGGCGACTAGCGGGAGTTTGGAGCAGTTCTTC.

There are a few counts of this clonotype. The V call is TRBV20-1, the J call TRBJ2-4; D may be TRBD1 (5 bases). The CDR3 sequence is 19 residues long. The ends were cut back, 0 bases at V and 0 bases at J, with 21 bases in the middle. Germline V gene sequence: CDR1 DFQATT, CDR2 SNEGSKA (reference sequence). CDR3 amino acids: CSARDGAVSNPLAKNIQYF. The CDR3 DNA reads TGCAGTGCTAGAGATGGGGCAGTGAGCAATCCTTTAGCCAAAAACATTCAGTACTTC.

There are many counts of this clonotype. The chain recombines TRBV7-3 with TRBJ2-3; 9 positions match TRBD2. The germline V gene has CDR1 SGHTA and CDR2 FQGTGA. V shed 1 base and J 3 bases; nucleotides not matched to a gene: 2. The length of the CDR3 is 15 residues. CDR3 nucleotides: TGTGCCAGCAGCTTAATGGGACTAGCTACAGATACGCAGTATTTT. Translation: CASSLMGLATDTQYF.